This T cell receptor beta chain was profiled in a study of blood T cell repertoires in COVID-19. This clone was observed many times. V lost 7 bases, J lost 0 bases, and 3 bases stayed unmatched. This CDR3 comprises 14 residues. From germline, CDR1 is ENHRY and CDR2 SYGVKD. Clones were read by immunoSEQ multiplex PCR, and TCRdb kept only the in-frame ones, dropping some. The sample contains approximately 110,000 clones, about 88% of which appear only once. Sequencing input: peripheral blood. The clonotype originates from a human donor in a cohort sampled during active COVID-19. The V gene is TRBV10-3, the J gene TRBJ2-3, with 8 bases matching TRBD2. CDR3 loop: CAIKPGGSTDTQYF. CDR3 nucleotide sequence: TGTGCCATCAAGCCGGGGGGGAGCACAGATACGCAGTATTTT.